The clone carrying this T cell receptor beta chain appeared a few times. The data derive from a study of regulatory T cells in long-lasting Graves disease. The sample's time point: newly diagnosed GD, antithyroid drugs for less than 3 months. Construction of the TCR library relied on RNA isolated from PBMCs. Assembly of TCR beta libraries relied on iRepertoire HTBI primers together with Arm-PCR of CDR3 regions. TCRdb re-analysed the multiplex PCR reads in MiXCR, keeping a single row per CDR3 protein. The table lists some 500,000 distinct CDR3 sequences, roughly 15% of them singletons. Germline CDR1 and CDR2: MRHNA and SNTAGT. This CDR3 comprises 14 residues. The ends were cut back, 5 bases at V and 5 bases at J, with 13 bases in the middle. These same data were also listed under a study on T cells in Graves' hyperthyroidism and ophthalmopathy.

Sequencing used peripheral blood mononuclear cells (PBMCs), obtained at new diagnosis, from a patient treated with antithyroid drugs. The sequence came from a woman aged 35 to 59 with Graves disease. The chain combines TRBV6-4 with TRBJ1-5; tentatively, D is TRBD1 (5 bases). The CDR3 DNA is TGTGCCAGCAGTTGGGCGGGGCACGATCAGCCCCAGCATTTT. Its translation is CASSWAGHDQPQHF.